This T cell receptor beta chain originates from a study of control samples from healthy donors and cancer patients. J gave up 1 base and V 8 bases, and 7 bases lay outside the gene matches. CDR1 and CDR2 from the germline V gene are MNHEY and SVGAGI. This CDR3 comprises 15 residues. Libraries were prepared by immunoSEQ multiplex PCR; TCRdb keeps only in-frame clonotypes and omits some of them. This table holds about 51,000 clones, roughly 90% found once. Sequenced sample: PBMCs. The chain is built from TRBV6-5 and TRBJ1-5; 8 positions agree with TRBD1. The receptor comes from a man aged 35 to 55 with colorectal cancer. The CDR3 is CASGLQGGSNQPQHF. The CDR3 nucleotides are TGTGCCAGCGGCTTACAGGGGGGAAGCAATCAGCCCCAGCATTTT.